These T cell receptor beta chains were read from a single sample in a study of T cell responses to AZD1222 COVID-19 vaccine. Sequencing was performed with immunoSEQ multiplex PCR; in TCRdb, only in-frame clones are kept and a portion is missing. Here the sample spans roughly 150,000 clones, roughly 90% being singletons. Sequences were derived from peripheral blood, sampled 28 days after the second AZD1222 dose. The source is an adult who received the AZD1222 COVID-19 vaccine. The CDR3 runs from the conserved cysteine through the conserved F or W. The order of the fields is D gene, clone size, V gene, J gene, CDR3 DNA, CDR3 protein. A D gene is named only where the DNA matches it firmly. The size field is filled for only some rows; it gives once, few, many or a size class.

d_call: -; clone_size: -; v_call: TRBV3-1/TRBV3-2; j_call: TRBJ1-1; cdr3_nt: TGTGCCAGCACTAGCGGGGGGGCCAGTGAAGCTTTCTTT; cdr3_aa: CASTSGGASEAFF
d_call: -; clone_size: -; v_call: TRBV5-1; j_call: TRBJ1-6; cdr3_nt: TGCGCCAGCAGCTTAGCACAGGCGGATAATTCACCCCTCCACTTT; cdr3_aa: CASSLAQADNSPLHF
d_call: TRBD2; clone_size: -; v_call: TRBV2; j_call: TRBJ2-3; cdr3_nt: TGTGCCCTGCGACTAGCGGGATTAGCTAGCACAGATACGCAGTATTTT; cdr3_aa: CALRLAGLASTDTQYF
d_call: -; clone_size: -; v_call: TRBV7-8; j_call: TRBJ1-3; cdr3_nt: TGTGCCAGCAGCTCCCGGGCCTACTCTGGAAACACCATATATTTT; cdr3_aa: CASSSRAYSGNTIYF
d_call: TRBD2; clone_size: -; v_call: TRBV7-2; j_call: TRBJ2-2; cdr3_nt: TGTGCCAGCAGCGGTCTAGCGACTAGCGGTACCGGGGAGCTGTTTTTT; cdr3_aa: CASSGLATSGTGELFF
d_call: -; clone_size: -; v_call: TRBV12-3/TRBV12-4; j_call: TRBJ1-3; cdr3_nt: TGTGCCAGCAGTTTAGCGGCTCGAAACACCATATATTTT; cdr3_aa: CASSLAARNTIYF
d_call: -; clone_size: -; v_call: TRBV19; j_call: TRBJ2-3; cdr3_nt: TGTGCCAGTAGTATAAAGCCTAGCACAGATACGCAGTATTTT; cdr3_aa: CASSIKPSTDTQYF
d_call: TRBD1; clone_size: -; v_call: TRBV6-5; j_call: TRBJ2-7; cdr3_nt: TGTGCCAGCAGTTACAGTGTGCAGGGGGCCTACGAGCAGTACTTC; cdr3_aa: CASSYSVQGAYEQYF
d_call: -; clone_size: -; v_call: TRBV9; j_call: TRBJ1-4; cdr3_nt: TGTGCCAGCAGCGTAGGTAACAGTAATGAAAAACTGTTTTTT; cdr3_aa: CASSVGNSNEKLFF
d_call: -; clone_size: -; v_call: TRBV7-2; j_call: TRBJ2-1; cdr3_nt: TGTGCCAGCAGCTTCCGACGGGAGAGGTACAATGAGCAGTTCTTC; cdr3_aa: CASSFRRERYNEQFF
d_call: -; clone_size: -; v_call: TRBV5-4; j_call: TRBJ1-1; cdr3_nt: TGTGCCAGCAGCTTGGTTGACAGCTATGAAGCTTTCTTT; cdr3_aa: CASSLVDSYEAFF
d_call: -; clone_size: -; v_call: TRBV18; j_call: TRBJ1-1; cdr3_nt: TGTGCCAGCTCACCAGGCAGCATGAACACTGAAGCTTTCTTT; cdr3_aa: CASSPGSMNTEAFF
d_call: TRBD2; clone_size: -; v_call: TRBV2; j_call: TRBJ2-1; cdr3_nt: TGTGCCAGCACCCCCTCGAGCGGGAGCTACAATGAGCAGTTCTTC; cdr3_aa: CASTPSSGSYNEQFF
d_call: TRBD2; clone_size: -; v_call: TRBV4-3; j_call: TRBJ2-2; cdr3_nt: TGCGCCAGCAGCCAAGATCCGGGACTAGCGGGCGGGGAGCTGTTTTTT; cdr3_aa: CASSQDPGLAGGELFF
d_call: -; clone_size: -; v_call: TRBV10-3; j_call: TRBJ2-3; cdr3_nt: TGTGCCATCAGTGACAGACAGGAGCCTACGCAGTATTTT; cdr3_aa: CAISDRQEPTQYF
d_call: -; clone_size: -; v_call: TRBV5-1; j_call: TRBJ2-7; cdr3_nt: TGCGCCAGCAGCCGTGGGTACGAGCAGTACTTC; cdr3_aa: CASSRGYEQYF
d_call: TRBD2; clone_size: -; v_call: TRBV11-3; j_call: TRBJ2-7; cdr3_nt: TGTGCCAGCAGCTTAGGACTAGCGGGTGGCGACGAGCAGTACTTC; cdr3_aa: CASSLGLAGGDEQYF
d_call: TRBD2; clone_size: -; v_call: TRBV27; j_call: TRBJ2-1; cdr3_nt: TGTGCCAGCATAGTTCCAGCGGGAGGGAATGAGCAGTTCTTC; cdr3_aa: CASIVPAGGNEQFF
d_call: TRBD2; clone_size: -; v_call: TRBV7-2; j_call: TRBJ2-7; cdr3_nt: TGTGCCAGCAGCTTAGAGGCTAGCGGGATGTACGAGCAGTACTTC; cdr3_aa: CASSLEASGMYEQYF
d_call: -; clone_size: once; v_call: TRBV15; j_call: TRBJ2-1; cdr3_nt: TGTGCCACCAGCAGAGAAAGGGACTCCCTTTCTGGGTCCTACAATGAGCAGTTCTTC; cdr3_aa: CATSRERDSLSGSYNEQFF
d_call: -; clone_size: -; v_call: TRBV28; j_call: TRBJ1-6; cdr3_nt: TGTGCCAGCAACCTAGACACCGATGATAATTCACCCCTCCACTTT; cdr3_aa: CASNLDTDDNSPLHF
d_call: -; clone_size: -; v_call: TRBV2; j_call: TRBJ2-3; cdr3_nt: TGTGCCAGCAGCACAGACAGCACAGATACGCAGTATTTT; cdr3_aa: CASSTDSTDTQYF
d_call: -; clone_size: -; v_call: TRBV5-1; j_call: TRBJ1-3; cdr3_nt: TGCGCCAGCAGCTTAGGAGGGGTAAACACCATATATTTT; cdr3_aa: CASSLGGVNTIYF
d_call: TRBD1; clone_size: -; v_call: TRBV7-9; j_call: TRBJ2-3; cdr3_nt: TGTGCCAGCAGCAGGGACAGGGCGGGGACAGATACGCAGTATTTT; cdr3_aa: CASSRDRAGTDTQYF